Listed below are T cell receptor beta chains from one sample, sequenced in a study of siplizumab effects on memory and regulatory T cells. The assay was immunoSEQ multiplex PCR, and TCRdb's table has in-frame clones only and misses some. This sample has roughly 100,000 clones, with about 93% found just once. The sequenced sample was CD4+ T cells sorted from blood. These receptors were obtained from a human donor in good health. The conserved cysteine and the conserved F or W are not part of the CDR3 here. Fields, in order: V gene, CDR3 protein.

V gene: TRBV5-1
CDR3 protein: ASSLGTVSMNTEAF

V gene: TRBV25-1
CDR3 protein: ASSDPAGGTTEAF

V gene: TRBV28
CDR3 protein: ASSLRGHSQH

V gene: TRBV25-1
CDR3 protein: ASGTMGHRSEAF

V gene: TRBV2
CDR3 protein: ASRGDRNTEAF

V gene: TRBV11-3
CDR3 protein: ASSSGPVTGELF

V gene: TRBV7-2
CDR3 protein: ASSLEGRRNEQF

V gene: TRBV5-1
CDR3 protein: ASSSRTEEGSPLH

V gene: TRBV5-4
CDR3 protein: ASSVTSGRTDTQY

V gene: TRBV6-5
CDR3 protein: ASSYSGQGLHEQY

V gene: TRBV7-6
CDR3 protein: ASSLAGASTEGLF

V gene: TRBV5-4
CDR3 protein: ASSQPPDYEQY

V gene: TRBV7-2
CDR3 protein: ASSLMTGLLNTEAF

V gene: TRBV7-7
CDR3 protein: ASSLTGADTQY

V gene: TRBV5-6
CDR3 protein: ASSLRGRFTEAF

V gene: TRBV5-8
CDR3 protein: ASSLALNYGYT